This TCR beta chain is drawn from a study of blood T cells in healthy people across ages. With a J-beta primer mix and a sample-barcoded 5' primer, a second PCR ran roughly 6 to 11 cycles. MiXCR was run by TCRdb on the 5' RACE reads, yielding one entry per CDR3 protein. The data hold over 1,200,000 distinct CDR3 sequences, with around 59% observed a single time. Trimming took off 0 bases at V and 4 bases at J, with 6 bases between the two ends. CDR1 is MNHEY, CDR2 SMNVEV, per germline (reference sequence). CDR3 length: 13 residues. This clonotype was detected only a few times. Sequencing was carried out using blood. The receptor was isolated from a man between 18 and 29 years old in good health. The chain couples TRBV27 to TRBJ1-2, with D uncertain. The CDR3 nucleotides are TGTGCCAGCAGTTTATCAGGGTTCTATGGCTACACCTTC. Translation: CASSLSGFYGYTF.